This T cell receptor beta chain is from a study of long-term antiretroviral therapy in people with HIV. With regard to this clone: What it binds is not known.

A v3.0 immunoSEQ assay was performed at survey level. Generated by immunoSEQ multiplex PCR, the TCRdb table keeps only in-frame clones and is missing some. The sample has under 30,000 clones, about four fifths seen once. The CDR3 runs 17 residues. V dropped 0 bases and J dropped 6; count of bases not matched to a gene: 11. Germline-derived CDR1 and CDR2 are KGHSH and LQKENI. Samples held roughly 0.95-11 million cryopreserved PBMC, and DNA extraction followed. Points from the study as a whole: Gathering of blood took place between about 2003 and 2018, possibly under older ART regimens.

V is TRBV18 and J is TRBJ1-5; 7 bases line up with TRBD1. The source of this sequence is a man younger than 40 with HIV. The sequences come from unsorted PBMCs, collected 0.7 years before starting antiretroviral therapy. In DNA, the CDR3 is TGTGCCAGCTCACCACCAGGGGACGGGCCAGGGGGTCAGCCCCAGCATTTT. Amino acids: CASSPPGDGPGGQPQHF.